This T cell receptor (beta chain) was identified in a study of OX40 agonist ivuxolimab in advanced cancers. Turning to the study itself: Dose-escalation subjects each had hepatocellular carcinoma, melanoma, renal cell or head and neck cancer. Enrollees could have had prior anti-PD-1, anti-PD-L1 or anti-CTLA-4 therapy, which approximately 38% had received. At 75% to 90% male, the cohort had a mean age of 60 years, ranging from about 23 to 79.

General observations from the study: Antigen specificity of clonally expanded peripheral T cells was not established.

Notes on this clone: Its matching antigen is unknown.

Here immunoSEQ multiplex PCR was the method, and the copy in TCRdb shows in-frame clones only, minus some. Of around 35,000 clones in the sample, 81% were seen once. Source: CD4+ or CD8+ T cells sorted from blood, taken in a trial of the OX40 agonist ivuxolimab. This clonotype was sampled from an adult with an advanced solid tumor such as melanoma, head and neck, liver or kidney cancer.

Here the CDR3 reads CASRLQRNTEAFF. Written as DNA, the CDR3 is TGTGCCAGCCGGCTTCAGAGAAACACTGAAGCTTTCTTT. This chain uses TRBV2 with TRBJ1-1; D remains unclear. Deletions cut 8 bases from V and 2 bases from J, with 12 bases between. This CDR3 has 13 residues. Germline CDR1 reads SNHLY; CDR2 reads FYNNEI.